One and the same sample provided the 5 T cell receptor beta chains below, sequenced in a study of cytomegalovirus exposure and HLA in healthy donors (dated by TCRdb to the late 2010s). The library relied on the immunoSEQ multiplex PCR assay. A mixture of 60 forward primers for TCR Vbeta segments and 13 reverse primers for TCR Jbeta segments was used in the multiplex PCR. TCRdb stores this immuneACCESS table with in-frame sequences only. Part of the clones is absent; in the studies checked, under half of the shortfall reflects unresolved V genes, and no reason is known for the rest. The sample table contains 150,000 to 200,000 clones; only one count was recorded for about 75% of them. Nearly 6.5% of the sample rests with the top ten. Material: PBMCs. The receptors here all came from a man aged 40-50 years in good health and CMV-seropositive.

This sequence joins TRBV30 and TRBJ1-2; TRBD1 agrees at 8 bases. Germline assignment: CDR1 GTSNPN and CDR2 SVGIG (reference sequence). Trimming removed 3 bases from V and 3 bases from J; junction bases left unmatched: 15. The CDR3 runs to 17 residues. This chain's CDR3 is CAWRWGPGGDPDYGYTF. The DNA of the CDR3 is TGTGCCTGGAGGTGGGGTCCAGGGGGCGACCCAGACTATGGCTACACCTTC.

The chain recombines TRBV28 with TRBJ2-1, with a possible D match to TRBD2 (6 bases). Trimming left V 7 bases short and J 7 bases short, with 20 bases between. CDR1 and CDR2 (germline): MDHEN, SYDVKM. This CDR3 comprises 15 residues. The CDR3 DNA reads TGTGCCAGCACCGTCGGGGGATTAGGTGAAAATGAGCAGTTCTTC. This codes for CASTVGGLGENEQFF.

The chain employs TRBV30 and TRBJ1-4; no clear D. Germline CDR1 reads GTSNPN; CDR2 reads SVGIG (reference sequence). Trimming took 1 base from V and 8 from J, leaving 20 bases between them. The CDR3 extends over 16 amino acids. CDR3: CAWSGGTFSGAEKLFF. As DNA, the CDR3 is TGTGCCTGGAGTGGCGGTACATTCTCCGGAGCGGAAAAACTGTTTTTT.

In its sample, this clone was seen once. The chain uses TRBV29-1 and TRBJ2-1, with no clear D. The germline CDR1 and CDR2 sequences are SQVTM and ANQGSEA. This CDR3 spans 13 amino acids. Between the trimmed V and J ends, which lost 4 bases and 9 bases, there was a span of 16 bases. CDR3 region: CSVAFNQLSEQFF. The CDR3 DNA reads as TGCAGCGTTGCATTCAATCAACTTTCTGAGCAGTTCTTC.

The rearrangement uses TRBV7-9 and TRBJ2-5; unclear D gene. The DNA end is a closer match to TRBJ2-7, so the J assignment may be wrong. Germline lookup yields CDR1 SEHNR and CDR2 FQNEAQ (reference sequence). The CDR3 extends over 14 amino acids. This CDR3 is CASSLEGGSYEQYF. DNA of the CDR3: TGTGCCAGCAGCTTAGAAGGCGGTTCCTACGAGCAGTACTTC.